This paragraph covers one T cell receptor (beta chain) sequence. There is no known antigen for this receptor. The record has no base qualities; no much larger clone is one base away. In the germline V gene (reference sequence), CDR1 corresponds to SEHNR and CDR2 to FQNEAQ. Taken from cysteine to phenylalanine, the CDR3 has 19 residues. Only the CDR3 portion is preserved as DNA: 57 bases, with reading frame beginning at the first base. V loses 2 bases at its end and J loses 5 bases; junction bases beyond the gene matches: 11. The immunoSEQ Assay, a bias-controlled multiplex PCR, was used to amplify TCRbeta CDR3 regions from genomic DNA. On the study's bioinformatics: Within the assay, amplification of reference gene primers was used to estimate how many nucleated cells each sample contained. To quantify the absolute abundance of each unique TCRbeta CDR3 rearrangement, sequence reads were collapsed and filtered. For each sample, productive Simpson clonality was calculated by taking the square root of Simpson's diversity index across productive rearrangements. TCRdb stores this immuneACCESS table with in-frame sequences only. Part of the clones is absent; in the studies checked, under half of the shortfall reflects unresolved V genes, and no reason is known for the rest. The D gene and trimming were derived from the DNA, and the V and J assignments and clone size from that table. The sample table lists some 87,000 clones, roughly 92% of them with a count of one. The biggest ten clones account for roughly 6.6% of the sample.

The record originates from a study of blood T cell repertoires in COVID-19 (dated by TCRdb to about 2020). The study in broad terms: The collaborator samples originated in the United States, Italy and Spain and spanned the acute and convalescent phases of COVID-19. The prospective study material was composed of cDNA or gDNA derived from T cells, B-cell-depleted T cells, or PBMCs. Subjects who had been exposed to COVID-19, were actively infected with it, or had recovered from it provided the deeply sampled blood TCRbeta repertoires that made up the dataset. The repertoires were made available in a free public database intended to serve as a resource for research on the immune response to SARS-CoV-2. The samples were drawn from two sources: the first 160 participants of the ongoing ImmuneRACE study, and 1,000 to 1,500 subjects contributed by 6 global collaborators. Nearly every sample came with metadata listing a de-identified subject ID, COVID-19 status, age in years and sex. Where HLA class I and class II types were available, the types were taken from metadata supplied by the sample provider, not from assay-based typing.

Beyond this particular receptor, the publication reports: How much clinical and demographic metadata was included differed by source and by participant, and the metadata was provided uncurated.

Whole blood was collected in K2EDTA tubes by collaborating institutions according to the institutions' own protocols. For TCRbeta analysis, collaborator samples were shipped as frozen whole blood, as isolated PBMCs, or as DNA extracted from either sample type. This TCR was recovered from a woman aged 60 to 75 with active COVID-19. The sequenced sample consisted of peripheral blood. In this chain, TRBV7-9 is recombined with TRBJ2-1; TRBD2 matches 14 bases in the middle. The nucleotides read TGTGCCAGCAGCTTACTGGCGACTAGCGGGAGGGCCCTCCACAATGAGCAGTTCTTC. Its protein reads: CASSLLATSGRALHNEQFF.